Reported below is one T cell receptor beta chain. Its antigen remains unidentified. Some clones are missing from TCRdb's copy, which holds only in-frame ones; the method was immunoSEQ multiplex PCR. The repertoire consists of 75,000 to 100,000 clones, with approximately 77% occurring once and the leading ten covering approximately 15%. This entry belongs to a study of Ad26.COV2.S vaccination and SARS-CoV-2 variants. This CDR3 region has 16 residues. CDR1 and CDR2 from the germline V gene are LGHNA and YSLEER. Between the trimmed V and J ends, which lost 0 bases and 7 bases, there was a span of 19 bases. The study's findings and limits: Overall T cell responses may have been underestimated by the analyses of TCR breadth and depth. Measurement of non-spike TCR breadth gave similar results in vaccine and placebo recipients.

The chain recombines TRBV4-3 with TRBJ2-7; D possibly corresponds to TRBD2 (7 bases). The source was peripheral blood, collected after recovery from COVID-19. The sequence was obtained from a human donor who had recovered from COVID-19. The DNA of the CDR3 is TGCGCCAGCAGCCAAGAACCCATGGGGGGGCGCGGGGAGCAGTACTTC. Protein product: CASSQEPMGGRGEQYF.